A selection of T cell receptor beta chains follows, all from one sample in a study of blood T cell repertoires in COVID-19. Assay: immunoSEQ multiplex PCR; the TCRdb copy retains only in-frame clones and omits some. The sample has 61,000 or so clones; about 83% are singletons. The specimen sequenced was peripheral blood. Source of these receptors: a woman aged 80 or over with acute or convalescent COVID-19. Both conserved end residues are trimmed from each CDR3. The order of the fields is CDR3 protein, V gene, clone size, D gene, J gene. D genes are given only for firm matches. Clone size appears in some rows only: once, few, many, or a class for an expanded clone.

ASSLRMTENTGELF TRBV11-2 NA NA TRBJ2-2
ASSETGTSGYEQY TRBV3-1/TRBV3-2 NA TRBD2 TRBJ2-7
ASSLVGQQETQY TRBV11-2 NA TRBD1 TRBJ2-5
AGGDPNTGELF TRBV19 NA TRBD2 TRBJ2-2
ASSDQGSSNEQF TRBV9 NA NA TRBJ2-1
ASSIVGRGLNQPQH TRBV19 NA TRBD1 TRBJ1-5
ASSQEGVRQPQH TRBV3-1/TRBV3-2 few NA TRBJ1-5
ASSVTDSNQPQH TRBV9 NA NA TRBJ1-5
ASSPQSGGTNTIY TRBV9 NA NA TRBJ1-3
ASSTSYHWDTGVNSPLH TRBV19 NA TRBD1 TRBJ1-6
ASNIAGNEQY TRBV6-6 NA TRBD2 TRBJ2-7
ASSLVQGDQPQH TRBV7-2 NA NA TRBJ1-5
ASSYGDYPPETQY TRBV6-5 NA TRBD2 TRBJ2-5
ASSLASSYEQY TRBV5-6 NA NA TRBJ2-7
ASSKTSGGYNEQF TRBV10-2 NA TRBD2 TRBJ2-1
ASSLEDGGAHEQF TRBV5-1 NA NA TRBJ2-1
ASSPIQGAYEKLF TRBV18 few TRBD1 TRBJ1-4